A single sample is the source of the 30 T cell receptor beta chains below, sequenced in a study of blood T cell repertoires in COVID-19. Clones were sequenced by immunoSEQ multiplex PCR, and TCRdb holds only the in-frame ones, with some missing. This sample has about 63,000 clones, with around 80% found just once. Sequencing was done on a sample of peripheral blood. These receptor sequences come from a human donor in a cohort sampled during active COVID-19.

This rearrangement joins TRBV7-9 to TRBJ2-1; possible D gene TRBD1, 6 bases. Germline V gives CDR1 SEHNR, CDR2 FQNEAQ (reference sequence). V lost 5 bases and J lost 7, with 15 bases in between. The CDR3 covers 14 residues. The CDR3 nucleotides read TGTGCCAGCAGCATTCAACAGGGTAGGAATGAGCAGTTCTTC. Encoded protein: CASSIQQGRNEQFF.

This clone was recorded once. V is TRBV28 and J is TRBJ1-1; D uncertain. The V end was cut by 6 bases, the J end by 0 bases, with 8 bases between. The CDR3 runs to 13 residues. CDR1 is MDHEN, CDR2 SYDVKM, per germline. The CDR3 nucleotides read TGTGCCAGCAGCATTACAGTGAACACTGAAGCTTTCTTT. It specifies CASSITVNTEAFF.

This chain joins TRBV18 and TRBJ2-3; TRBD2 agrees at 7 bases. This CDR3 contains 16 residues. V was clipped by 0 bases and J by 1 base; unmatched bases: 4. Germline CDR1 and CDR2: KGHSH and LQKENI. The CDR3 protein is CASSPPGLAGTDTQYF. The CDR3 DNA reads TGTGCCAGCTCACCACCTGGGCTAGCGGGCACAGATACGCAGTATTTT.

V and J are TRBV9 and TRBJ2-7, with 7 positions matching TRBD1. There are 14 residues in the CDR3. After removal of 3 bases from V and 7 bases from J, the junction contained 10 bases not matched to a gene. CDR1 and CDR2 from the germline V gene are SGDLS and YYNGEE. CDR3 sequence reads: CASSAGQAKREQYF. CDR3 bases: TGTGCCAGCAGCGCAGGACAGGCCAAGCGGGAGCAGTACTTC.

This chain uses TRBV29-1 with TRBJ1-1, with 9 nucleotides matching TRBD1. Trimming took 7 bases from V and 2 from J; bases not matched to a gene: 5. This CDR3 region has 13 residues. CDR1 is SQVTM and CDR2 is ANQGSEA in the germline V gene. The CDR3 loop reads CSGKQGANTEAFF. CDR3 coding DNA: TGCAGCGGCAAACAGGGGGCAAACACTGAAGCTTTCTTT.

The V gene is TRBV28, the J gene TRBJ2-2; D uncertain. Germline V gene sequence: CDR1 MDHEN, CDR2 SYDVKM. Trimming left V 2 bases short and J 2 bases short, with 12 bases between. CDR3 length: 16 residues. DNA of the CDR3: TGTGCCAGCAGTTTAATAACACCCTCAAACACCGGGGAGCTGTTTTTT. Amino acid sequence: CASSLITPSNTGELFF.

The chain links TRBV3-1 (or the pseudogene TRBV3-2) to TRBJ2-5; 9 bases align to TRBD1. Germline values: CDR1 LGHDT, CDR2 YNNKEL (reference sequence). The J segment lost 5 bases and the V segment lost 4 bases, leaving 17 bases of the junction unmatched. The CDR3 is 18 amino acids. The CDR3 loop reads CASSPPGTHRGRRETQYF. CDR3 DNA: TGTGCCAGCAGCCCCCCCGGCACCCACAGGGGGCGCCGGGAGACCCAGTACTTC.

The V call is TRBV6-5, the J call TRBJ2-5; TRBD1 matches 7 bases. This CDR3 region has 15 residues. Trimming removed 2 bases from V and 3 bases from J; junction bases left unmatched: 6. Looked up from germline, CDR1 is MNHEY and CDR2 is SVGAGI. The CDR3, as DNA: TGTGCCAGCAGTTACACTGACAGGGTGGAAGAGACCCAGTACTTC. Its protein product is CASSYTDRVEETQYF.

The V gene is TRBV5-8, the J gene TRBJ2-2; D is perhaps TRBD2 (7 bases). CDR1 is SGHTS and CDR2 is YDEGEE in the germline V gene. CDR3 length equals 14 residues. The V end lost 0 bases, the J end lost 5 bases, and 8 bases lay between the germline ends. The CDR3 loop is CASSLEGGTGELFF. The CDR3 region has the DNA TGTGCCAGCAGCTTGGAGGGGGGGACCGGGGAGCTGTTTTTT.

The V gene is TRBV18, the J gene TRBJ2-7; tentative D call: TRBD1 (5 bases). V was clipped by 2 bases and J by 3 bases, with 14 bases between them. Germline V gene data show CDR1 as KGHSH and CDR2 as LQKENI. This CDR3 contains 15 residues. The CDR3 region is CASSPTGLGHYEQYF. As DNA, the CDR3 is TGTGCCAGCTCACCAACAGGTCTCGGGCACTACGAGCAGTACTTC.

The rearrangement uses TRBV4-1 and TRBJ2-4, with D perhaps matching TRBD1 (5 bases). This CDR3 spans 15 amino acids. Germline CDR1 and CDR2: MGHRA and YSYEKL. The V end lost 3 bases, the J end lost 9 bases, and 18 bases lay between the germline ends. The CDR3 sequence is CASSQPGPLQGIQYF. The DNA for the CDR3 is TGCGCCAGCAGCCAGCCCGGGCCCCTCCAGGGCATTCAGTACTTC.

V is TRBV5-6 and J is TRBJ1-1; tentatively, D is TRBD1 (6 bases). Deletions cut 0 bases from V and 3 bases from J, with 6 bases between. The CDR3 covers 13 residues. CDR1 SGHDT and CDR2 YYEEEE come from the germline V gene. The CDR3 DNA reads as TGTGCCAGCAGCTTGGCAGGGGACACTGAAGCTTTCTTT. Protein: CASSLAGDTEAFF.

The CDR3 region is CASSYGGTGRSGELFF. The CDR3 region has the DNA TGTGCCAGCAGTTACGGGGGGACAGGGAGGAGCGGGGAGCTGTTTTTT. This chain links TRBV6-2 or TRBV6-3 with TRBJ2-2; 9 bases match TRBD1. Per the germline V gene, CDR1 is MNHEY and CDR2 is SVGEGT. The CDR3 sequence is 16 residues long. V lost 2 bases and J lost 7; bases outside the gene matches: 8.

This rearrangement joins TRBV6-2 or TRBV6-3 to TRBJ2-1; 11 positions agree with TRBD2. From germline, CDR1 is MNHEY and CDR2 SVGEGT. V lost 5 bases, J lost 8 bases, and 14 bases stayed unmatched. The CDR3 length is 17 residues. The CDR3 DNA is TGTGCCAGCAGTCACCCCCCCGGGACTAGCGGTATTTATGAGCAGTTCTTC. Translating it yields CASSHPPGTSGIYEQFF.

The rearrangement uses TRBV18 and TRBJ2-1; perhaps TRBD1 as D (7 bases). Germline V gene sequence: CDR1 KGHSH, CDR2 LQKENI. The CDR3 spans 15 residues. V lost 3 bases to trimming and J lost 9 bases, with 18 bases between them. The CDR3 protein is CASSPPGGRVSEQFF. The CDR3 region has the DNA TGTGCCAGCTCACCGCCAGGGGGGCGGGTGAGTGAGCAGTTCTTC.

The genes are TRBV6-5 and TRBJ1-6, with TRBD1 matching 9 bases. J gave up 3 bases and V 6 bases, and 3 bases lay outside the gene matches. The CDR3 contains 15 residues. Germline CDR1 reads MNHEY; CDR2 reads SVGAGI. CDR3 sequence: CASSLTGGYNSPLHF. The CDR3 nucleotides read TGTGCCAGCAGCTTGACAGGGGGCTATAATTCACCCCTCCACTTT.

The rearrangement joins TRBV5-6 to TRBJ2-7; 7 positions match TRBD1. V gave up 1 base and J gave up 3 bases; unmatched junction bases: 4. In germline, CDR1 is SGHDT, CDR2 YYEEEE. The CDR3 has 14 residues. CDR3 sequence reads: CASSLYRGYYEQYF. The CDR3 coding sequence is TGTGCCAGCAGCTTGTACAGGGGATACTACGAGCAGTACTTC. The full variable domain, rest sourced from reference TRBV5-6 and TRBJ2-7, is DAGVTQSPTHLIKTRGQQVTLRCSPKSGHDTVSWYQQALGQGPQFIFQYYEEEERQRGNFPDRFSGHQFPNYSSELNVNALLLGDSALYLCASSLYRGYYEQYFGPGTRLTVT.

V is TRBV29-1 and J is TRBJ1-2, with TRBD1 matching over 7 bases. CDR3 length equals 13 residues. The J segment lost 4 bases and the V segment lost 4 bases, leaving 6 bases of the junction unmatched. CDR1 SQVTM and CDR2 ANQGSEA come from the germline V gene. The CDR3 DNA reads TGCAGCGTTGCAACCGGGACAGCCTATGGCTACACCTTC. The encoded protein is CSVATGTAYGYTF.

This sequence joins TRBV7-2 and TRBJ2-1, with 7 bases matching TRBD2. With V trimmed by 3 bases and J by 6 bases, 5 bases remained unmatched. This CDR3 region has 14 residues. Germline loops: CDR1 SGHTA, CDR2 FQGNSA. CDR3 DNA: TGTGCCAGCAGCTTTAGACGGACTAGCAATGAGCAGTTCTTC. This gives the protein CASSFRRTSNEQFF.

This chain uses TRBV11-2 with TRBJ2-7, with TRBD1 matching over 9 bases. Germline V gene lookup returns CDR1 SGHAT and CDR2 FQNNGV. With 4 bases clipped from V and 3 bases from J, the junction kept 7 bases outside the gene matches. This CDR3 comprises 15 residues. CDR3 nucleotide sequence: TGTGCCAGCAGCTCTTCCGGGACAGGGCTCTACGAGCAGTACTTC. Its protein is CASSSSGTGLYEQYF.

The J gene is TRBJ1-2, the V gene TRBV4-3, with unresolved D. The germline gives CDR1 LGHNA, CDR2 YSLEER. The V end was cut by 1 base, the J end by 2 bases, with 11 bases between. The CDR3 extends over 15 amino acids. CDR3 DNA: TGCGCCAGCAGCCAAGGCCCGGGTCCCAACTATGGCTACACCTTC. Translation gives CASSQGPGPNYGYTF.

J is TRBJ2-7 and V is TRBV7-6, with a tentative D call TRBD2 (7 bases). Germline assignment: CDR1 SGHVS and CDR2 FNYEAQ. The CDR3 runs to 16 residues. Trimming removed 5 bases at V and 4 bases at J, with 21 bases between. This CDR3 is CASSPRQQGGAYEQYF. As DNA, the CDR3 is TGTGCCAGCAGCCCCCGTCAACAGGGAGGGGCATACGAGCAGTACTTC.

The genes are TRBV27 and TRBJ2-7; D is unresolved. The CDR3 is 15 amino acids. The V gene lost 5 bases and the J gene lost 4 bases, with 18 bases spanning the gap. Germline-derived CDR1 and CDR2 are MNHEY and SMNVEV (reference sequence). The CDR3 coding sequence is TGTGCCAGCAGTCCGAGATCCCGGTATTCTTACGAGCAGTACTTC. As protein: CASSPRSRYSYEQYF.

A few counts support this clone. V is TRBV7-9 and J is TRBJ1-2, with D perhaps TRBD1 (5 bases). This CDR3 has 15 residues. Germline loops: CDR1 SEHNR, CDR2 FQNEAQ (reference sequence). V lost 2 bases and J 4 bases, leaving 14 bases between the germline ends. This chain's CDR3 is CASSLTYTGFYGYTF. DNA for the CDR3: TGTGCCAGCAGCTTAACTTACACAGGATTCTATGGCTACACCTTC.

This CDR3 reads CASSERRDGAGGYTF. DNA for the CDR3: TGTGCCAGCAGTGAAAGGCGCGATGGGGCTGGTGGCTACACCTTC. The rearrangement links TRBV2 to TRBJ1-2, with a tentative D call TRBD1 (5 bases). Germline V lookup: CDR1 SNHLY, CDR2 FYNNEI. The ends were cut back, 2 bases at V and 7 bases at J, with 17 bases in the middle. The CDR3 loop spans 15 amino acids.

This clone occurred once. The chain recombines TRBV29-1 with TRBJ2-7; D may be TRBD2 (6 bases). The CDR3 is 11 residues long. Germline values: CDR1 SQVTM, CDR2 ANQGSEA. V was shortened by 4 bases and J by 7 bases, with 11 bases between the two germline ends. Here the CDR3 reads CSVAPEGEQYF. The CDR3 DNA reads as TGCAGCGTTGCCCCGGAGGGAGAGCAGTACTTC.

The gene calls are TRBV7-3 and TRBJ2-1, with a weak D call TRBD1 (5 bases). The CDR3 consists of 13 residues. The V end was cut by 1 base, the J end by 15 bases, with 16 bases between. Germline lookup yields CDR1 SGHTA and CDR2 FQGTGA. The CDR3 sequence is CASSLRWQGEWFF. The CDR3 DNA sequence: TGTGCCAGCAGCTTAAGGTGGCAGGGCGAGTGGTTCTTC.

The CDR3 reads CASSFDAGNTGELFF. CDR3 bases: TGTGCCAGCTCCTTCGACGCAGGAAACACCGGGGAGCTGTTTTTT. This chain joins TRBV18 and TRBJ2-2; no firm D call. The germline V and J ends were trimmed by 6 bases and 2 bases, with 13 bases remaining between them. Per germline, CDR1 KGHSH and CDR2 LQKENI. The length of the CDR3 is 15 residues.

This clone was counted at least ten times. The chain uses TRBV5-5 and TRBJ1-2; TRBD1 matches at 10 bases. The CDR3 sequence is 15 residues long. Trimming at V came to 0 bases and at J to 4 bases, leaving 3 bases not matched to a gene. From germline, CDR1 is SGHKS and CDR2 YYEKEE (reference sequence). The CDR3 sequence: CASSLGGQGGYGYTF. CDR3 DNA sequence: TGTGCCAGCAGCTTGGGAGGACAGGGGGGCTATGGCTACACCTTC.

The chain combines TRBV7-9 with TRBJ2-1; TRBD2 agrees at 12 bases. CDR1 and CDR2 from the germline V gene are SEHNR and FQNEAQ (reference sequence). This CDR3 has 16 residues. After removal of 4 bases from V and 4 bases from J, the junction contained 5 bases not matched to a gene. The CDR3 coding sequence is TGTGCCAGCAGCTCCGCCGGGACTAGCGGGTACAATGAGCAGTTCTTC. This sequence encodes CASSSAGTSGYNEQFF.